The clone carrying this T cell receptor (beta chain) was detected a few times. Antigen: not known. Germline lookup yields CDR1 LNHDA and CDR2 SQIVND (reference sequence). Trimming left V 6 bases short and J 4 bases short, with 15 bases between. CDR3 length equals 14 residues. The record originates from a study of T cells after yellow fever vaccination. General study findings and limits: Peak timing came faster in the weaker secondary response, day 5 versus 15. Re-detected after boosting: most primary clones, 95% to 98% of CD4 and 80% to 90% of CD8. Researchers noted that a small share of clonotypes showed up in both CD4 and CD8 compartments.

Template switching with 5'RACE generated the TCR cDNA and added a universal primer site and UMIs. MiXCR was run by TCRdb on the 5' RACE reads, yielding one entry per CDR3 protein. This sample yields just under 600,000 distinct CDR3 sequences, of which approximately 12% are seen a single time; 11% to 15% belongs to the top ten. Source: PBMCs, taken on the day of the yellow fever booster vaccination. The clonotype was recovered from a man younger than 45 who received the YFV17D yellow fever vaccine. This sequence joins TRBV19 and TRBJ1-2; TRBD1 might be the D (6 bases). CDR3 nucleotide sequence: TGTGCCAGTAGCCCAACCAGGGGCGGCTATGGCTACACCTTC. Its translation: CASSPTRGGYGYTF. Using reference TRBV19 and TRBJ1-2 for the parts outside the CDR3, the full variable domain is DGGITQSPKYLFRKEGQNVTLSCEQNLNHDAMYWYRQDPGQGLRLIYYSQIVNDFQKGDIAEGYSVSREKKESFPLTVTSAQKNPTAFYLCASSPTRGGYGYTFGSGTRLTVV.